One and the same sample provided the 14 T cell receptor beta chains below, sequenced in a study of T cells in Graves' hyperthyroidism and ophthalmopathy. RNA transcripts gave rise to amplified TCR beta CDR3 regions. The HTBI primer set served for first-round RT-PCR of the TCR CDR3. One entry per CDR3 protein results from TCRdb running MiXCR on the multiplex PCR reads. This repertoire shows approximately 400,000 distinct CDR3 sequences, about 15% found once; its top ten account for around a third. Sequencing used blood. The receptors stem from a woman aged 30 to 39 with Graves' hyperthyroidism.

This clonotype has just a few counts. V and J are TRBV6-1 and TRBJ1-2; possible D gene TRBD1, 6 bases. The ends were cut back, 5 bases at V and 6 bases at J, with 22 bases in the middle. The CDR3 runs to 16 residues. The V gene's germline CDR1 is MNHNS and CDR2 SASEGT. CDR3 sequence: CASSRPYNTGRDGYTF. CDR3 sequence (DNA): TGTGCCAGCAGTCGACCCTACAATACAGGGCGGGATGGCTACACCTTC.

This sequence joins TRBV24-1 and TRBJ2-1; 8 bases line up with TRBD2. The length of the CDR3 is 16 residues. CDR1 and CDR2 from the germline V gene are KGHDR and SFDVKD. Unmatched junction bases numbered 6, after V lost 3 bases and J lost 3 bases. The CDR3 spells CATSDQTGGDYNEQFF. CDR3 nucleotide sequence: TGTGCCACCAGTGATCAGACCGGGGGGGACTACAATGAGCAGTTCTTC.

This clonotype has at least ten counts. This chain joins TRBV27 and TRBJ2-2; D remains unclear. In germline, CDR1 is MNHEY, CDR2 SMNVEV (reference sequence). Deletions cut 1 base from V and 6 bases from J, with 3 bases between. The CDR3 is 12 residues long. The CDR3 coding sequence is TGTGCCAGCAGTTTATGGGCCGGGGAGCTGTTTTTT. Protein product: CASSLWAGELFF.

The chain has TRBV6-1 and TRBJ1-4; D is uncertain. CDR1 is MNHNS and CDR2 is SASEGT in the germline V gene. The CDR3 is 15 residues long. V lost 7 bases and J 2 bases, leaving 14 bases between the germline ends. The CDR3 nucleotides read TGTGCCAGCACCCCGTTTCGGTTGACTAATGAAAAACTGTTTTTT. Protein product: CASTPFRLTNEKLFF.

The chain couples TRBV3-1 to TRBJ1-1; D is perhaps TRBD1 (5 bases). Germline CDR1 reads LGHDT; CDR2 reads YNNKEL (reference sequence). The CDR3 is 17 residues long. The V end was cut by 4 bases, the J end by 3 bases, with 21 bases between. The CDR3 bases are TGTGCCAGCAGCCGCCGAAGTCGGGATCGGGGGGACACTGAAGCTTTCTTT. Its protein product is CASSRRSRDRGDTEAFF.

The chain carries TRBV5-6 and TRBJ2-1; the D is unclear. The germline gives CDR1 SGHDT, CDR2 YYEEEE. Between the trimmed V and J ends, which lost 1 base and 5 bases, there was a span of 10 bases. The CDR3 totals 14 residues. The CDR3 nucleotides read TGTGCCAGCAGCTTGAGTAGGCGCCACAATGAGCAGTTCTTC. Protein: CASSLSRRHNEQFF.

This clonotype was observed many times. This chain uses TRBV7-8 with TRBJ2-1, with D unclear. V lost 1 base and J lost 1, with 11 bases in between. Germline CDR1 is SGHVS and CDR2 is FQNEAQ. The CDR3 loop spans 16 amino acids. The DNA for the CDR3 is TGTGCCAGCAGCTTAGTTGGTGCCCTATCCTACAATGAGCAGTTCTTC. This gives the protein CASSLVGALSYNEQFF.

The V and J genes are TRBV6-1 and TRBJ1-4, with no clear D. The V end was cut by 7 bases, the J end by 0 bases, with 3 bases between. The CDR3 is 12 residues long. CDR1 is MNHNS and CDR2 is SASEGT in the germline V gene. For the CDR3, the DNA is TGTGCCAGCACAGCAACTAATGAAAAACTGTTTTTT. As protein: CASTATNEKLFF.

This clonotype was seen at least ten times. The chain combines TRBV30 with TRBJ2-3; 11 bases match TRBD2. CDR1 is GTSNPN and CDR2 is SVGIG in the germline V gene (reference sequence). The CDR3 runs 15 residues. V was pared by 2 bases and J by 3 bases, with 4 bases of the junction left unmatched. The CDR3 region is CAWSLIAGGTDTQYF. The CDR3 DNA is TGTGCCTGGAGTCTAATAGCGGGAGGGACAGATACGCAGTATTTT. Complete variable domain (other parts from reference TRBV30 and TRBJ2-3): SQTIHQWPATLVQPVGSPLSLECTVEGTSNPNLYWYRQAAGRGLQLLFYSVGIGQISSEVPQNLSASRPQDRQFILSSKKLLLSDSGFYLCAWSLIAGGTDTQYFGPGTRLTVL.

The sample holds many counts of this clonotype. The V and J genes are TRBV2 and TRBJ2-1, with D possibly being TRBD2 (6 bases). The CDR3 covers 17 residues. In germline, CDR1 is SNHLY, CDR2 FYNNEI. V gave up 0 bases and J gave up 2 bases, with 14 bases separating them. Here the CDR3 reads CASSEAGLALTYNEQFF. CDR3 nucleotides: TGTGCCAGCAGTGAAGCGGGCCTAGCGCTCACCTACAATGAGCAGTTCTTC.

Many counts were recorded for this clonotype. This sequence joins TRBV11-2 and TRBJ2-3; 8 bases map to TRBD2. J was trimmed by 0 bases and V by 0 bases; bases with no gene match: 2. Germline lookup yields CDR1 SGHAT and CDR2 FQNNGV. CDR3 length: 16 residues. CDR3 nucleotides: TGTGCCAGCAGCTTAGAGGTAGCGGGGAGCACAGATACGCAGTATTTT. Residues: CASSLEVAGSTDTQYF.

In this sample, this clonotype turned up many times. V usage is TRBV9 and J usage is TRBJ2-5; 15 positions match TRBD2. The CDR3 is made up of 17 amino acids. Germline CDR1 and CDR2: SGDLS and YYNGEE. V lost 3 bases and J lost 5; bases outside the gene matches: 8. CDR3 bases: TGTGCCAGCAGCGAGGGACTAGCGGGAGGCCCCATCGAGACCCAGTACTTC. Protein: CASSEGLAGGPIETQYF.

In its sample, this clonotype was seen many times. The rearrangement links TRBV29-1 to TRBJ2-3; D tentatively fits TRBD1 or TRBD2 (5 bases each). V lost 4 bases and J 5 bases, leaving 19 bases between the germline ends. CDR1 and CDR2 from the germline V gene are SQVTM and ANQGSEA. The CDR3 has 15 residues. The CDR3 loop reads CSVVEGRSPRDTQYF. CDR3 nucleotides: TGCAGCGTTGTCGAGGGACGCAGTCCGCGAGATACGCAGTATTTT.

This clonotype was seen many times. V gene TRBV27 combines with J gene TRBJ1-5, with D possibly matching TRBD1 (5 bases). Trimming cost V 5 bases and J 1 base, with 9 bases left between them. The CDR3 has 14 amino acids. Germline CDR1 is MNHEY and CDR2 is SMNVEV (reference sequence). The CDR3 region is CASSLGASNQPQHF. The CDR3 DNA reads TGTGCCAGCAGTCTCGGGGCCAGCAATCAGCCCCAGCATTTT.